What follows are 17 T cell receptor beta chains derived from one specimen sequenced in a study of Tregs in tolerant kidney transplant recipients. TCRdb's table, derived via immunoSEQ multiplex PCR, lists solely in-frame clones and lacks some. This sample has tens of thousands of clones, with roughly 89% found just once. The material sequenced was CD4+ T cells from blood. The receptors originated from a human donor in good health.

V usage is TRBV7-2 and J usage is TRBJ2-3; 15 positions match TRBD2. Trimming cost V 4 bases and J 5 bases; bases outside gene matches: 7. Germline values: CDR1 SGHTA, CDR2 FQGNSA. The CDR3 contains 17 residues. CDR3 DNA sequence: TGTGCCAGCAGCTACCGGACTAGCGGGGGGGCTCAAGATACGCAGTATTTT. The encoded protein is CASSYRTSGGAQDTQYF.

The CDR3 loop reads CASSLGGASGEQYF. The CDR3 DNA is TGCGCCAGCAGCTTGGGCGGAGCGTCGGGGGAGCAGTACTTC. The gene calls are TRBV5-1 and TRBJ2-7, with TRBD2 as a possible D gene (5 bases). CDR1 and CDR2 (germline): SGHRS, YFSETQ. This CDR3 has 14 residues. Trimming took off 0 bases at V and 7 bases at J, with 14 bases between the two ends.

The gene calls are TRBV5-1 and TRBJ1-3, with 7 bases fitting TRBD1. V lost 4 bases to trimming and J lost 2 bases; unmatched junction nucleotides: 3. Germline CDR1 and CDR2: SGHRS and YFSETQ. The length of the CDR3 is 14 residues. CDR3 DNA: TGCGCCAGCAGCGAGGGGGCTACTGGAAACACCATATATTTT. Protein: CASSEGATGNTIYF. Filled out from reference TRBV5-1 and TRBJ1-3, the complete variable domain reads KAGVTQTPRYLIKTRGQQVTLSCSPISGHRSVSWYQQTPGQGLQFLFEYFSETQRNKGNFPGRFSGRQFSNSRSEMNVSTLELGDSALYLCASSEGATGNTIYFGEGSWLTVV.

The V call is TRBV11-3, the J call TRBJ2-5; D may match TRBD1 or TRBD2 (6 bases each). V was trimmed by 5 bases and J by 5 bases, leaving 18 bases between them. The CDR3 length is 15 residues. Germline loops: CDR1 SGHNT, CDR2 YENEEA. The CDR3 DNA sequence: TGTGCCAGCAGCGTCCTGACCGGGGGCGGGGAGACCCAGTACTTC. Its protein product is CASSVLTGGGETQYF.

This clone has only one observation. The rearrangement joins TRBV7-3 to TRBJ2-3, with 9 bases fitting TRBD2. This CDR3 contains 15 residues. In germline, CDR1 is SGHTA, CDR2 FQGTGA. The ends lost 5 bases at V and 2 bases at J; junction bases unmatched: 5. The CDR3 sequence: CASSGGTSPTDTQYF. CDR3 nucleotide sequence: TGTGCCAGCAGCGGAGGGACTAGCCCCACAGATACGCAGTATTTT.

The table lists this clone with many counts. The rearrangement links TRBV4-1 to TRBJ2-1; possible D gene TRBD2, 6 bases. This CDR3 has 17 amino acids. CDR1 MGHRA and CDR2 YSYEKL come from the germline V gene. V lost 1 base, J lost 3 bases, and 16 bases lay in between. The CDR3 is CASSQVDMGLNYNEQFF. The CDR3 nucleotides are TGCGCCAGCAGCCAAGTCGATATGGGACTTAACTACAATGAGCAGTTCTTC.

The chain combines TRBV5-1 with TRBJ2-5, with TRBD2 identical over 10 bases. This CDR3 comprises 18 residues. Per germline, CDR1 SGHRS and CDR2 YFSETQ. V trimming: 5 bases; J trimming: 2 bases; junction bases outside the gene matches: 15. Here the CDR3 DNA reads TGCGCCAGCAGGAACTGGGGTGTAGCGGGAGGACTTCAAGAGACCCAGTACTTC. Translation: CASRNWGVAGGLQETQYF. The full variable domain, completed using reference TRBV5-1 and TRBJ2-5, is KAGVTQTPRYLIKTRGQQVTLSCSPISGHRSVSWYQQTPGQGLQFLFEYFSETQRNKGNFPGRFSGRQFSNSRSEMNVSTLELGDSALYLCASRNWGVAGGLQETQYFGPGTRLLVL.

The rearrangement joins TRBV7-9 to TRBJ2-2, with D hard to call. Germline V gene lookup returns CDR1 SEHNR and CDR2 FQNEAQ (reference sequence). This CDR3 is built from 14 residues. Trimming took off 8 bases at V and 6 bases at J, with 16 bases between the two ends. DNA for the CDR3: TGTGCCAGCCCTAAAAGGGTCCGAGCCGGGGAGCTGTTTTTT. This codes for CASPKRVRAGELFF. Drawing the rest from reference TRBV7-9 and TRBJ2-2, the complete variable domain is DTGVSQNPRHKITKRGQNVTFRCDPISEHNRLYWYRQTLGQGPEFLTYFQNEAQLEKSRLLSDRFSAERPKGSFSTLEIQRTEQGDSAMYLCASPKRVRAGELFFGEGSRLTVL.

V gene TRBV4-3 combines with J gene TRBJ1-4; no clear D gene. The CDR3 sequence is 15 residues long. CDR1 is LGHNA, CDR2 YSLEER, per germline. V was shortened by 5 bases and J by 8 bases, with 18 bases between the two germline ends. This CDR3 is CASSSSQPPFEKLFF. CDR3 DNA sequence: TGCGCCAGCAGCTCTTCACAGCCCCCATTCGAAAAACTGTTTTTT.

This clone was seen just once. The V and J genes are TRBV5-4 and TRBJ2-2; TRBD1 matches 10 bases. The V gene's germline CDR1 is SGHNT and CDR2 YYREEE (reference sequence). V was clipped by 4 bases and J by 5 bases; unmatched bases: 8. The CDR3 contains 16 residues. The CDR3 DNA reads TGTGCCAGCAGCCGAAGGGGACAGGGGATTACCGGGGAGCTGTTTTTT. This codes for CASSRRGQGITGELFF.

J is TRBJ2-3 and V is TRBV19; 7 bases are shared with TRBD2. CDR3 length: 16 amino acids. V lost 9 bases to trimming and J lost 2 bases; unmatched junction nucleotides: 14. Germline CDR1 is LNHDA and CDR2 is SQIVND (reference sequence). The CDR3 here is CASHLGGLGNTDTQYF. For the CDR3, the DNA is TGTGCCAGCCACCTCGGCGGACTAGGTAACACAGATACGCAGTATTTT.

This clone was recorded a few times. The V call is TRBV7-9, the J call TRBJ2-3; D is ambiguous. The CDR3 covers 15 residues. Trimming took 4 bases from V and 6 from J, leaving 17 bases between them. Germline loops: CDR1 SEHNR, CDR2 FQNEAQ (reference sequence). CDR3 in DNA: TGTGCCAGCAGCTCTAAACTCCCCGGGCGGGATACGCAGTATTTT. It encodes CASSSKLPGRDTQYF.

The chain carries TRBV27 and TRBJ1-1; D gene unclear. V lost 3 bases and J 0 bases, leaving 14 bases between the germline ends. The CDR3 contains 16 residues. Germline CDR1 and CDR2: MNHEY and SMNVEV (reference sequence). Here the CDR3 DNA reads TGTGCCAGCAGTTTCCTGGCAGACGGTCTGAACACTGAAGCTTTCTTT. As protein: CASSFLADGLNTEAFF.

The chain recombines TRBV15 with TRBJ2-6, with 7 bases matching TRBD1. Germline values: CDR1 LNHNV, CDR2 YYDKDF (reference sequence). With 1 base clipped from V and 6 bases from J, the junction kept 3 bases outside the gene matches. The length of the CDR3 is 15 residues. CDR3 nucleotides: TGTGCCACCAGCAGAGCCCAGGGGGAGGCCAACGTCCTGACTTTC. It specifies CATSRAQGEANVLTF.

This clone came up a few times. This chain uses TRBV7-8 with TRBJ1-1; D is ambiguous. V lost 5 bases and J lost 10, with 14 bases in between. Germline CDR1 is SGHVS and CDR2 is FQNEAQ. This CDR3 is built from 12 residues. The CDR3 region has the DNA TGTGCCAGCAGCCCCCAAGGTTCGGGAGCTTTCTTT. It codes for CASSPQGSGAFF. The full variable domain, rest sourced from reference TRBV7-8 and TRBJ1-1, is GAGVSQSPRYKVAKRGQDVALRCDPISGHVSLFWYQQALGQGPEFLTYFQNEAQLDKSGLPSDRFFAERPEGSVSTLKIQRTQQEDSAVYLCASSPQGSGAFFGQGTRLTVV.

This clone was observed a single time. The rearrangement uses TRBV18 and TRBJ2-1, with TRBD2 as a possible D gene (5 bases). The CDR3 is 14 amino acids. Between the trimmed V and J ends, which lost 3 bases and 5 bases, there was a span of 11 bases. Germline CDR1 KGHSH, CDR2 LQKENI. CDR3 sequence reads: CASSPGSADNEQFF. The CDR3 DNA follows: TGTGCCAGCTCACCGGGTAGCGCCGACAATGAGCAGTTCTTC. Filled out from reference TRBV18 and TRBJ2-1, the complete variable domain reads NAGVMQNPRHLVRRRGQEARLRCSPMKGHSHVYWYRQLPEEGLKFMVYLQKENIIDESGMPKERFSAEFPKEGPSILRIQQVVRGDSAAYFCASSPGSADNEQFFGPGTRLTVL.

The V call is TRBV4-2, the J call TRBJ1-3; a weak D match, TRBD1 (6 bases). Germline V gene data show CDR1 as LGHNA and CDR2 as YNFKEQ. With 0 bases removed from V and 1 base from J, the gap between germline ends came to 10 bases. CDR3 length: 16 residues. For the CDR3, the DNA is TGTGCCAGCAGCCAAGAAAGGACAGCTTCTGGAAACACCATATATTTT. Amino acid sequence: CASSQERTASGNTIYF.